This entry concerns a single T cell receptor beta chain. The table lists this clonotype with many counts. The antigen it binds to is not known. No base-level quality is on record; no much larger clone is a single base apart. The entry originates in a study of early T cells in non-severe SARS-CoV-2 infection (dated by TCRdb to the early 2020s). For context, the study as a whole: TCR sequencing used bulk RNA from unsorted whole blood, so alpha and beta chains could not be paired. The research as a whole found: Matching against VDJdb was skewed toward anti-spike CD8 responses, likely underestimated virus-specific expansions, and missed private and CD4 specificities.

A distance of 10 bases separates the germline ends of V and J, which lose 7 bases and 2 bases respectively. CDR1 and CDR2, looked up from the germline V gene, are SNHLY and FYNNEI. The CDR3 starts with the cysteine, ends with the phenylalanine, and has 13 residues. Only the CDR3 region is kept as DNA, spanning 39 bases read in frame from base 1. Library preparation used 5' RACE. Instrument on record: NextSeq 500. The TCR library protocol attached unique molecular identifiers to individual cDNA molecules to correct for sequencing error and PCR bias. Both TCR alpha and beta chains were sequenced, and tight co-correlation was observed between alpha and beta sequence abundances in each sample. Regarding the original processing steps: Decombinator V4 was used to annotate TCR sequences for V gene, J gene and CDR3. TCRs were defined as expanded if a significant change between any two time points was detected under a Poisson model with p below 0.0001. Abundances of TCRs were expressed as counts per million after normalisation to the total number of TCRs sequenced in each sample. MAIT TCRs were defined by TRAV1-2 paired with TRAJ12, TRAJ20 or TRAJ33, and iNKT TCRs by TRAV10 paired with TRAJ18. VDJdb, accessed on 1 November 2021, was searched for TCRs annotated for CMV, EBV and SARS-CoV-2, and TCRs annotated for more than one antigen were excluded. The raw public data were reprocessed by TCRdb itself: fastp quality trimming at Q25, MiXCR clonotype calling, in-frame beta chains only. Every distinct CDR3 protein forms one entry, paired with its most common genes and DNA. None of the V and J calls come from the authors' own analysis; TCRdb made them. This sample has 80,000 to 95,000 distinct CDR3 sequences in its table, and roughly 15% of those were observed once. 0.58% of the sample is in the top ten clones.

The study was a case-control design nested within a healthcare worker cohort in London, UK, with weekly nasopharyngeal swab PCR tests and blood sampling. Between 23 and 31 March 2020, the week of the UK lockdown, healthcare workers were enrolled and then followed up weekly for as long as 16 weeks. This receptor chain uses TRBV2 and TRBJ2-3; perhaps TRBD2 is the D gene, with 6 bases matching. The sequencing input was whole blood. The sequence came from an adult who was a healthcare worker with PCR-confirmed SARS-CoV-2 infection or an uninfected control (not recorded which). The DNA sequence follows: TGTGCCAGCACTAGCGAGAACACAGATACGCAGTATTTT. The translation is CASTSENTDTQYF.